This TCR beta chain was recorded in a study of cytomegalovirus exposure and HLA in healthy donors. This PCR relied on a set of 60 Vbeta primers and 13 Jbeta primers. Repertoires were generated with immunoSEQ multiplex PCR, while TCRdb's copy carries only in-frame clones and drops some. This sample has about 150,000 clones, with more than 70% found just once. There are 13 residues in the CDR3. Trimming took 1 base from V and 4 from J, leaving 6 bases between them. Germline lookup yields CDR1 MNHEY and CDR2 SMNVEV (reference sequence). The receptor's source is a man aged 18 to 29 in good health and CMV-seropositive. V gene TRBV27 combines with J gene TRBJ2-3; weak D call: TRBD1 (5 bases). Sequencing input: PBMCs. The CDR3 region is CASSLWGADTQYF. DNA of the CDR3: TGTGCCAGCAGTTTATGGGGCGCAGATACGCAGTATTTT.